A selection of T cell receptor beta chains follows, all from one sample in a study of post-analysis software for immune sequencing data. TCRdb re-called the PCR reads with MiXCR, one entry per CDR3 protein. The table includes about 200,000 distinct CDR3 sequences, 25% to 35% detected once. The sequenced material came from blood. These receptors were collected from a girl under 18 with multiple sclerosis. Both conserved end residues are trimmed from each CDR3. D genes are given only for firm matches. Not every row has a clone size; where given, it reads once, few, many or a size class.

many,9,TRBJ2-1,TRBV29-1,-,SARADNEQF
few,11,TRBJ1-2,TRBV30,-,AWSVAHIYGYT
-,12,TRBJ1-2,TRBV20-1,-,SAELSVTNYGYT
few,9,TRBJ1-3,TRBV3-1,-,ASSQGDTIY
many,13,TRBJ2-3,TRBV12-3/TRBV12-4,-,ASSPQRGGTDTQY
-,15,TRBJ2-1,TRBV4-1,TRBD2,ASSQPTRLAGVGEQF
many,11,TRBJ1-2,TRBV12-3/TRBV12-4,-,ASSQHWNYGYT
-,12,TRBJ2-1,TRBV7-9,TRBD2,PSSHRLAPHEQF
many,13,TRBJ2-7,TRBV10-2,-,ASLRAGRTLGEQY
many,12,TRBJ1-1,TRBV7-9,-,ASSLGHPLTEAF
-,11,TRBJ1-1,TRBV20-1,-,SAPAGALTEAF
-,14,TRBJ2-7,TRBV14,-,ASSQDHGTIPYEQY
-,12,TRBJ2-5,TRBV7-9,TRBD2,ASSSGLAGDPAY
many,11,TRBJ2-5,TRBV20-1,TRBD1,SNIDRGKETQY
many,11,TRBJ1-2,TRBV12-3/TRBV12-4,TRBD1,ASSQGQVYGYT
-,11,TRBJ1-2,TRBV20-1,-,SAALTGRYGYT